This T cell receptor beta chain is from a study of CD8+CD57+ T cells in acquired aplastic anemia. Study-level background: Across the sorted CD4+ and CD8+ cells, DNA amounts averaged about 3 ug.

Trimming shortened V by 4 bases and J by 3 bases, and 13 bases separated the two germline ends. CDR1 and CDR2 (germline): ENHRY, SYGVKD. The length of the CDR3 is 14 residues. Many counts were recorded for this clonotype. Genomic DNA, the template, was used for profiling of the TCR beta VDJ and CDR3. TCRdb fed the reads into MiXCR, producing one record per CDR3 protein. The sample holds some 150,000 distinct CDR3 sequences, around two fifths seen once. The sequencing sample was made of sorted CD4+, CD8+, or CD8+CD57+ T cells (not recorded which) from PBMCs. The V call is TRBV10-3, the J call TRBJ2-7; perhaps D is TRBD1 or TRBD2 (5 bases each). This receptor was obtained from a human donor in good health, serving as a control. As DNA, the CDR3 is TGTGCCATCAGTGGTGGTAGAGGGGTCTACGAGCAGTACTTC. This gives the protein CAISGGRGVYEQYF.